The next 19 T cell receptor delta chains were all read from a single sample in a study of gamma-delta T cells after stem cell transplantation. TCRdb reprocessed the RT-PCR reads through CATT. The table includes more than 1,400 delta-chain clones, around 43% detected once. Material: gamma-delta T cells. The receptors derive from a human donor. It is not recorded whose cells these are; they may come from a transplant donor.

This sequence joins TRDV2 and TRDJ1; 13 bases are a match to TRDD3. There are 20 residues in the CDR3. The V and J ends lost 4 bases and 1 base, in that order; junction bases with no gene match: 17. Germline CDR1 GEAIGNYY, CDR2 EKD. The CDR3 here is CACDFVLGDTPLGGTDKLIF. The CDR3 DNA reads TGTGCCTGTGATTTCGTACTGGGGGATACGCCGTTGGGGGGCACCGATAAACTCATCTTT.

This clone is categorized as medium-sized. Mismatch with germline at one junction end may stem from a read error. The chain employs TRDV1 and TRDJ1, with D possibly matching TRDD3 (6 bases). Per the germline V gene, CDR1 is TSWWSYY and CDR2 is QGS. The CDR3 spans 14 residues. The CDR3 DNA follows: TGTGCTCTTGGAGAACATTGGGGGACCGATAAACTCATCTTT. It codes for CALGEHWGTDKLIF.

Worth noting for this clone: This DNA translates differently at residue 9 from the TCRdb protein, which is that of a much larger clone; a read error is likely, and the protein shown is the DNA's own translation. The V gene is TRDV1, the J gene TRDJ1; no definite D call. V was cut by 1 base and J by 0 bases, with 15 bases left in between. Germline V CDR1 and CDR2: TSWWSYY, QGS. CDR3 size: 17 residues. Here the CDR3 reads CALGEPSYREYTDKLIF. CDR3 nucleotide sequence: TGTGCTCTTGGGGAACCTTCATACCGGGAGTACACCGATAAACTCATCTTT.

The rearrangement joins TRDV2 to TRDJ3; 8 nucleotides line up with TRDD3. Germline-derived CDR1 and CDR2 are GEAIGNYY and EKD. The CDR3 runs 17 residues. With 3 bases clipped from V and 0 bases from J, the junction kept 3 bases outside the gene matches. This CDR3 is CACDPTGGSWDTRQMFF. In DNA form, the CDR3 reads TGTGCCTGTGACCCTACTGGGGGCTCCTGGGACACCCGACAGATGTTTTTC.

This clone is medium-sized by share. CDR3: CALGDRNWGMARVGTDKLIF. CDR3 DNA: TGTGCTCTTGGGGACCGCAACTGGGGGATGGCGCGAGTGGGCACCGATAAACTCATCTTT. The V call is TRDV1, the J call TRDJ1, with 10 nucleotides matching TRDD3. Unmatched junction bases numbered 17, after V lost 3 bases and J lost 1 base. In germline, CDR1 is TSWWSYY, CDR2 QGS. This CDR3 comprises 20 residues.

This chain links TRDV2 with TRDJ1; D perhaps matches TRDD3 (5 bases). The germline V and J ends were trimmed by 0 bases and 0 bases, with 19 bases remaining between them. CDR3 length: 18 residues. CDR1 and CDR2 (germline): GEAIGNYY, EKD. CDR3 sequence (DNA): TGTGCCTGTGACACCGTCCGGTGGGGAGGCGCGTACACCGATAAACTCATCTTT. As protein: CACDTVRWGGAYTDKLIF.

Concerning this clone itself: TCRdb assigns this DNA the protein of a much larger clone, which departs from its translation at residue 6; this likely reflects a read error, and the protein shown comes from translating the DNA. The rearrangement uses TRDV2 and TRDJ1; 10 bases line up with TRDD3. Germline V CDR1 and CDR2: GEAIGNYY, EKD. The CDR3 is made up of 16 amino acids. Losses at the gene ends were 3 bases for V and 0 bases for J; bases not matched to a gene: 6. In DNA form, the CDR3 reads TGTGCCTGTGACTCCATGCTGGGGGATAACACCGATAAACTCATCTTT. It yields the protein CACDSMLGDNTDKLIF.

The rearrangement joins TRDV1 to TRDJ1; D assignment may be TRDD2 or TRDD3 (7 bases each). The V and J ends lost 0 bases and 0 bases respectively, with 32 bases between them. The CDR3 contains 23 residues. From germline, CDR1 is TSWWSYY and CDR2 QGS. Here the CDR3 reads CALGELGTLPKSDWGPYTDKLIF. Here the CDR3 DNA reads TGTGCTCTTGGGGAACTAGGGACTCTTCCTAAGTCTGACTGGGGCCCTTACACCGATAAACTCATCTTT.

This clone is categorized as medium-sized. The chain links TRDV3 to TRDJ1, with D possibly matching TRDD3 (6 bases). The CDR3 totals 17 residues. V shed 5 bases and J shed 2 bases, with 27 bases lying between them. Germline V gives CDR1 TVYSNPD, CDR2 GDNSRS (reference sequence). CDR3 sequence reads: CAPPSTVGMGRTDKLIF. CDR3 in DNA: TGTGCCCCCCCCTCGACCGTGGGGATGGGAAGGACCGATAAACTCATCTTT.

By sample fraction, this clone is medium-sized (0.01 to 0.1%). A read error likely explains this, since a far larger clone differs by one base. This chain connects TRDV1 to TRDJ1; 10 nucleotides align to TRDD3. Per the germline V gene, CDR1 is TSWWSYY and CDR2 is QGS. The J segment lost 5 bases and the V segment lost 2 bases, leaving 26 bases of the junction unmatched. This CDR3 contains 22 residues. The CDR3 loop reads CALGESPSLRRWGIPRGDKLIF. CDR3 bases: TGTGCTCTTGGGGAAAGTCCTTCCCTCCGTCGGTGGGGGATACCCCGCGGGGATAAACTCATCTTT.

As regards this clone: This is likely an artifact of a read error, given a far larger clone one base away. The J gene is TRDJ2, the V gene TRDV1, with 7 bases fitting TRDD3. Germline assignment: CDR1 TSWWSYY and CDR2 QGS. The CDR3 has 19 amino acids. V shed 6 bases and J 7 bases; nucleotides not matched to a gene: 23. Here the CDR3 reads CALGEVLLEAGDWGAQLFF. In nucleotides, the CDR3 is TGTGCTCTTGGCGAGGTCCTGTTAGAGGCGGGGGATTGGGGAGCACAACTCTTCTTT.

The chain couples TRDV1 to TRDJ1, with TRDD3 matching over 10 bases. The CDR3 is made up of 16 amino acids. Germline trimming cut 5 bases from V and 0 bases from J; bases unmatched to any gene: 6. Germline lookup yields CDR1 TSWWSYY and CDR2 QGS. DNA for the CDR3: TGTGCTCTTGGGAACTGGGGGATTTATTACACCGATAAACTCATCTTT. Its protein product is CALGNWGIYYTDKLIF.

By proportion, this clone is medium-sized. A far larger clone lies a single base away; this is likely a read error. J is TRDJ1 and V is TRDV1; maybe TRDD3 (5 bases). V was cut by 0 bases and J by 0 bases, with 23 bases left in between. CDR1 and CDR2 (germline): TSWWSYY, QGS. The CDR3 spans 20 residues. CDR3: CALGELEFPLAGGYTDKLIF. The CDR3 region has the DNA TGTGCTCTTGGGGAACTGGAGTTCCCCCTTGCGGGGGGCTACACCGATAAACTCATCTTT.

This clone rates as medium-sized. The chain uses TRDV1 and TRDJ1, with D perhaps matching TRDD2 or TRDD3 (7 bases each). Germline assignment: CDR1 TSWWSYY and CDR2 QGS. V lost 0 bases and J lost 9, with 32 bases in between. The CDR3 covers 20 residues. This CDR3 reads CALGELCPISYGQNLGELIF. In nucleotides, the CDR3 is TGTGCTCTTGGGGAACTATGTCCTATTTCCTACGGTCAGAACCTGGGGGAACTCATCTTT.

Worth noting for this clone: A far more abundant clone sits one base away, making this likely a read error. The rearrangement uses TRDV2 and TRDJ3, with TRDD3 matching over 7 bases. V shed 0 bases, J shed 7 bases, and the junction held 14 bases outside the gene matches. In germline, CDR1 is GEAIGNYY, CDR2 EKD. This CDR3 is 19 amino acids long. The CDR3 sequence is CACDTWGKRSGDDTRQMFF. For the CDR3, the DNA is TGTGCCTGTGACACCTGGGGGAAACGGTCCGGTGACGACACCCGACAGATGTTTTTC.

Details on this clone: A far larger clone is only one base removed, so a read error is likely. This sample includes further DNA sequences coding for the same CDR3. This chain links TRDV2 with TRDJ1; D perhaps matches TRDD3 (5 bases). V was cut by 3 bases and J by 3 bases, with 16 bases left in between. Germline lookup yields CDR1 GEAIGNYY and CDR2 EKD. The CDR3 is 15 amino acids. The CDR3 sequence is CACDRLGPQADKLIF. The CDR3, as DNA: TGTGCCTGTGACCGGCTGGGCCCTCAGGCCGATAAACTCATCTTT.

This clone is large within its sample. This sample includes further DNA sequences coding for the same CDR3. The genes are TRDV3 and TRDJ1; 9 nucleotides agree with TRDD2. V lost 0 bases, J lost 2 bases, and 25 bases stayed unmatched. The germline gives CDR1 TVYSNPD, CDR2 GDNSRS (reference sequence). The CDR3 extends over 21 amino acids. The CDR3 spells CAFSYLPTSSLGVLVTDKLIF. CDR3 bases: TGTGCCTTTAGCTACCTTCCTACATCGTCTCTGGGGGTCCTTGTTACCGATAAACTCATCTTT.

About this clone itself: It differs at one base from a far larger clone, so likely a read error. The identical CDR3 is also encoded by other nucleotide sequences in the sample. In DNA, the CDR3 is TGTGCTTATAGGAGCGCCCCCTTCAATAGTTGGGGGATAATTTCCGATAAACTCATCTTT. Translated: CAYRSAPFNSWGIISDKLIF. The V call is TRAV38-2/DV8, the J call TRDJ1; 9 positions match TRDD3. Trimming took 0 bases from V and 3 from J; bases not matched to a gene: 18. Germline assignment: CDR1 TSESDYY and CDR2 QEAYKQQN. The CDR3 runs 20 residues.

A single count supports this clone. A read error likely explains this, since a far larger clone differs by one base. Other nucleotide sequences from this sample produce the same CDR3. The V gene is TRDV1, the J gene TRDJ1; 8 bases map to TRDD2. This CDR3 is built from 23 residues. Germline CDR1 TSWWSYY, CDR2 QGS. Unmatched junction bases numbered 30, after V lost 3 bases and J lost 3 bases. In DNA form, the CDR3 reads TGTGCTCTTGGGGACACCCCGAGGACTTCCTACAAGTATTGGGTAAAGTTCGCCGATAAACTCATCTTT. It translates to CALGDTPRTSYKYWVKFADKLIF.